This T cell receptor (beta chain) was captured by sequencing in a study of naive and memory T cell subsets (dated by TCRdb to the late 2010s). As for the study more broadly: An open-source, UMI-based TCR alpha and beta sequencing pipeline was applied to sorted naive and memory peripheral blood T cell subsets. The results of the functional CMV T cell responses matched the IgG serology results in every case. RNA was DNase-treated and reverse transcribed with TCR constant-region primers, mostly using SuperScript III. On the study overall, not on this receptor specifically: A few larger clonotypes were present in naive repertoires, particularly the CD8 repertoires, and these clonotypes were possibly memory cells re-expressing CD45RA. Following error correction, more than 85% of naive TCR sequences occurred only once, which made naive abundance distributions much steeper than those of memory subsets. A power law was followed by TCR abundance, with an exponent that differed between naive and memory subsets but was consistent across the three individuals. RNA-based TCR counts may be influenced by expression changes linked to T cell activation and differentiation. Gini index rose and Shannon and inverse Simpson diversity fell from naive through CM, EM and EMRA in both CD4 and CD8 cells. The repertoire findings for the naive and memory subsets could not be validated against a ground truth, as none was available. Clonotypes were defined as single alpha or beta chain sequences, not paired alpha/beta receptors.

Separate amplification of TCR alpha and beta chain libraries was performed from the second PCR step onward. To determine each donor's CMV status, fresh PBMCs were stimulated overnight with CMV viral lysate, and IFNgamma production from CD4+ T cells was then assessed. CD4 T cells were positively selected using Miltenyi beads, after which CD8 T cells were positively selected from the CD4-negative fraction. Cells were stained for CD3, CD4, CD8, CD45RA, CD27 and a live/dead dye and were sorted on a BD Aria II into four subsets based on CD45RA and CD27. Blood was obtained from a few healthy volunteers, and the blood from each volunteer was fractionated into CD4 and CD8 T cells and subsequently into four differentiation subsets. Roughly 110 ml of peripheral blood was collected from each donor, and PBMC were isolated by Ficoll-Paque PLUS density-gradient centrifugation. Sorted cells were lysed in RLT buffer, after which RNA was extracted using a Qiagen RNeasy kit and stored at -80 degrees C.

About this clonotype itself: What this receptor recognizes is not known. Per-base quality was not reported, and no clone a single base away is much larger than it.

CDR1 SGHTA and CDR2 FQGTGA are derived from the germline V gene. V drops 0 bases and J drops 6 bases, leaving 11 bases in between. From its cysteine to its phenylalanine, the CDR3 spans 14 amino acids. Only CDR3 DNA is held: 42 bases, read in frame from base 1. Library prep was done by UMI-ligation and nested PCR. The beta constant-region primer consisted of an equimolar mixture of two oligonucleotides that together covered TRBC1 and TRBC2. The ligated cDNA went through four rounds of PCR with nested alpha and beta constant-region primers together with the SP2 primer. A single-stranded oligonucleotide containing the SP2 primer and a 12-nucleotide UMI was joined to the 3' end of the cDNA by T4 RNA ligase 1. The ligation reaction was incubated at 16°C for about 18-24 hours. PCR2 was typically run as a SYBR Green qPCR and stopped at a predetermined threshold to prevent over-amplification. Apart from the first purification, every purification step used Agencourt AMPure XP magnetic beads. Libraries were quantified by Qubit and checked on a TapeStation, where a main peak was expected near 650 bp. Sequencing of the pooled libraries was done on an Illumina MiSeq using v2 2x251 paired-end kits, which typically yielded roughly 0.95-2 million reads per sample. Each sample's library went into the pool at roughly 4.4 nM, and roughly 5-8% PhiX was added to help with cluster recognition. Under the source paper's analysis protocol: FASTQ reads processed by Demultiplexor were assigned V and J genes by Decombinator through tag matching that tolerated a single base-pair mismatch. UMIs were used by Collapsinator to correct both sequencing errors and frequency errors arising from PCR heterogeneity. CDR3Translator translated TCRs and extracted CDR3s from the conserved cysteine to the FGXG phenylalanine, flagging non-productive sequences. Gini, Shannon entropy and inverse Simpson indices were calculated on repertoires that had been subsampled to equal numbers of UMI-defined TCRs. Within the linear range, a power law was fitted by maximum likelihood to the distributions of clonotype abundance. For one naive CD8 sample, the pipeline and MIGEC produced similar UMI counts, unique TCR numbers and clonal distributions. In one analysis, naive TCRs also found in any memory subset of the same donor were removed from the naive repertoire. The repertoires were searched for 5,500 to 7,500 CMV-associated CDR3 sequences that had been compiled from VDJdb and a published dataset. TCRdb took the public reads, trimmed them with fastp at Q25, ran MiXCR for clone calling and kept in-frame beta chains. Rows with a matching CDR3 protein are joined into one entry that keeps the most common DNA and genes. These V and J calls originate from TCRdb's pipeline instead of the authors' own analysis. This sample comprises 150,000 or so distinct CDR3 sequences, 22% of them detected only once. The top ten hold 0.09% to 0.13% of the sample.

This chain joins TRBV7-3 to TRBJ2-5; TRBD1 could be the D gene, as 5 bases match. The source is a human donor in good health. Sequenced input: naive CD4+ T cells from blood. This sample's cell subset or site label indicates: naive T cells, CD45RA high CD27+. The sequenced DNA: TGTGCCAGCAGCTTAACGCCAGGGATGAAGACCCAGTACTTC. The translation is CASSLTPGMKTQYF.